This T cell receptor (beta chain) comes out of a study of blood T cell repertoires in COVID-19. Across the study: Both acute and convalescent COVID-19 samples were obtained from the United States, Italy and Spain. The analysed material was cDNA or gDNA that came from T cells, B-cell-depleted T cells, or PBMCs.

Trimming stripped 3 bases from V and 1 base from J, with 6 bases between. The CDR3 runs to 13 residues. In germline, CDR1 is SGHAT, CDR2 FQNNGV. As handled by the study authors: Quantification of nucleated cells was approximated via reference gene primer amplification. The assay was immunoSEQ multiplex PCR, and TCRdb's table has in-frame clones only and misses some. Clone size and V and J calls were adopted from that table, with D and trimming inferred from the DNA. Of roughly 250,000 clones in the sample, roughly 90% were seen once. This rearrangement joins TRBV11-2 to TRBJ1-1; D gene unclear. Sequencing was performed on peripheral blood. The source of this sequence is a man aged 30-40 years with acute or convalescent COVID-19. The CDR3 coding sequence is TGTGCCAGCAGCTTTCAAAAGAACACTGAAGCTTTCTTT. Residues: CASSFQKNTEAFF.